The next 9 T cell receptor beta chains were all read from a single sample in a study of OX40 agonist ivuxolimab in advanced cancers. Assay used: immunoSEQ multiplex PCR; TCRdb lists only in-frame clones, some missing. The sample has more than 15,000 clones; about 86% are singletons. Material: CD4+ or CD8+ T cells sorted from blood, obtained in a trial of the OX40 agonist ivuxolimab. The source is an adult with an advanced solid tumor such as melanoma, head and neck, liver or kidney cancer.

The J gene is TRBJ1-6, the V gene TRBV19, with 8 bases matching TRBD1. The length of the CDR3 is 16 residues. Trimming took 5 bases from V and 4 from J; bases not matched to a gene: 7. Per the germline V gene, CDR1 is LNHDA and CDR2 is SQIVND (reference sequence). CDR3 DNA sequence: TGTGCCAGTAGTTGGACAGGGAGAGGGTATAATTCACCCCTCCACTTT. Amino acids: CASSWTGRGYNSPLHF.

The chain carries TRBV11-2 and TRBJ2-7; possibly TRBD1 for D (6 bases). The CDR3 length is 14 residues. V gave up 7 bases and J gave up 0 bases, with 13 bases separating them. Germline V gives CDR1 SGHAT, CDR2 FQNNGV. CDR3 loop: CASIKTGNSYEQYF. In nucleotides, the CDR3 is TGTGCCAGCATCAAGACAGGTAACTCCTACGAGCAGTACTTC.

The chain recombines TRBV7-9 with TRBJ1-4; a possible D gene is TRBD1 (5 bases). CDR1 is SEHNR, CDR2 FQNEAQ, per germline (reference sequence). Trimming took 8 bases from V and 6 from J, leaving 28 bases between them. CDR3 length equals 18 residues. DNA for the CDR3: TGTGCCAGCCATACAGCCCGGGGGTTACTTGGGTCCGATGAAAAACTGTTTTTT. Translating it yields CASHTARGLLGSDEKLFF.

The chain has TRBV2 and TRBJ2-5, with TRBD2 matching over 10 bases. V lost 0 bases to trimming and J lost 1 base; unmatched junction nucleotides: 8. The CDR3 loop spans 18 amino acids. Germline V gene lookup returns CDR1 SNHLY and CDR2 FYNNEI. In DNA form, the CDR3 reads TGTGCCAGCAGTGAAGCGCTTTTAGCGGGGGGCCGCCAAGAGACCCAGTACTTC. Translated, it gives CASSEALLAGGRQETQYF.

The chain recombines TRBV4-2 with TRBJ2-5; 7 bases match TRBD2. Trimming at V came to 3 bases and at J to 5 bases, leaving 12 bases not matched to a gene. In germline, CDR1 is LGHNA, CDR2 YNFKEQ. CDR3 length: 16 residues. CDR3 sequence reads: CASSHPQTGRGETQYF. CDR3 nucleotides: TGTGCCAGCAGCCATCCCCAAACCGGGCGGGGGGAGACCCAGTACTTC.

In nucleotides, the CDR3 is TGTGCCAGCGGATTAGCGGGGCTCCACACCGGGGAGCTGTTTTTT. This gives the protein CASGLAGLHTGELFF. The chain carries TRBV6-6 and TRBJ2-2, with 8 bases fitting TRBD2. This CDR3 is 15 amino acids long. Losses at the gene ends were 8 bases for V and 3 bases for J; bases not matched to a gene: 8. Germline V gene lookup returns CDR1 MNHNY and CDR2 SVGAGI (reference sequence).

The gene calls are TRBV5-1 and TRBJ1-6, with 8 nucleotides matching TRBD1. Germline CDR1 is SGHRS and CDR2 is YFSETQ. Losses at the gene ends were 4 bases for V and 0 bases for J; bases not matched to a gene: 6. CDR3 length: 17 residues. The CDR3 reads CASSPGQASSYNSPLHF. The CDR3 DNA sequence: TGCGCCAGCAGCCCGGGACAGGCGAGCTCCTATAATTCACCCCTCCACTTT.

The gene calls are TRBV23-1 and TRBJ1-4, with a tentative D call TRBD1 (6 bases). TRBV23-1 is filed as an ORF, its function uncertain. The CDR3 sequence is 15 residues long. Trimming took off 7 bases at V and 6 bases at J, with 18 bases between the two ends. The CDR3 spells CASTVGGLDDEKLFF. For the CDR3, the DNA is TGCGCCAGCACCGTCGGGGGGCTGGACGATGAAAAACTGTTTTTT.

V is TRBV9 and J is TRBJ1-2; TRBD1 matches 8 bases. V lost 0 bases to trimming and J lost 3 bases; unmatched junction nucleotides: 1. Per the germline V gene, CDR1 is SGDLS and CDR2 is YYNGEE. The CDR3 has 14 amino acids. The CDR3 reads CASSVAGGDYGYTF. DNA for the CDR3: TGTGCCAGCAGCGTAGCAGGGGGCGACTATGGCTACACCTTC. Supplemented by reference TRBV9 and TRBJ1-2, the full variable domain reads DSGVTQTPKHLITATGQRVTLRCSPRSGDLSVYWYQQSLDQGLQFLIQYYNGEERAKGNILERFSAQQFPDLHSELNLSSLELGDSALYFCASSVAGGDYGYTFGSGTRLTVV.